This is a list of T cell receptor beta chains from one sample in a study of cytomegalovirus exposure and HLA in healthy donors. Clones were read by immunoSEQ multiplex PCR, and TCRdb kept only the in-frame ones, dropping some. The sample includes 150,000 to 200,000 clones, roughly 85% seen only once; the top ten take roughly 8%. Sequencing input: PBMCs. The receptors were sampled from a male donor in good health and CMV-seropositive. Both conserved end residues are part of each CDR3. A D gene is named only where the DNA matches it firmly. Not every row has a clone size; where given, it reads once, few, many or a size class.

.	TRBV19	TRBD1	TRBJ1-4	CASSLLPTGGEKLFF	TGTGCCAGTAGTCTCCTCCCGACAGGGGGGGAAAAACTGTTTTTT
.	TRBV7-2	.	TRBJ1-2	CASSLDSNGGYTF	TGTGCCAGCAGCTTAGATTCCAACGGGGGCTACACCTTC
.	TRBV10-2	.	TRBJ1-1	CASSEPGMNTEAFF	TGCGCCAGCAGTGAGCCAGGGATGAACACTGAAGCTTTCTTT
.	TRBV18	.	TRBJ2-3	CASSPGTTDTQYF	TGTGCCAGCTCACCCGGGACTACAGATACGCAGTATTTT
.	TRBV7-9	.	TRBJ2-7	CASSLDSLGSYEQYF	TGTGCCAGCAGCTTAGATTCTCTAGGATCGTACGAGCAGTACTTC
.	TRBV25-1	.	TRBJ1-2	CASSSPNSHTGYTF	TGTGCCAGCAGCTCCCCCAACAGTCACACGGGCTACACCTTC
.	TRBV6-5	TRBD2	TRBJ2-3	CASSYSGTRTDTQYF	TGTGCCAGCAGTTACTCGGGGACTAGGACAGATACGCAGTATTTT
.	TRBV18	.	TRBJ1-2	CASSPIRVGGYTF	TGTGCCAGCTCACCAATCAGGGTCGGGGGCTACACCTTC
.	TRBV18	.	TRBJ1-1	CASSPDERGLAFF	TGTGCCAGCTCACCAGACGAGCGGGGGTTAGCTTTCTTT
.	TRBV7-2	TRBD1	TRBJ1-5	CASTPTGNSNQPQHF	TGTGCCAGCACCCCGACAGGGAATAGCAATCAGCCCCAGCATTTT
.	TRBV5-6	TRBD2	TRBJ2-1	CASSFNRGRAVNDEQFF	TGTGCCAGCAGCTTTAACCGCGGGAGGGCCGTTAATGATGAGCAGTTCTTC
.	TRBV7-9	.	TRBJ2-7	CASSVRGFWEQYF	TGTGCCAGCAGTGTGAGGGGGTTTTGGGAGCAGTACTTC
.	TRBV4-3	TRBD1	TRBJ2-7	CASSQGTGGSYEQYF	TGCGCCAGCAGCCAAGGGACAGGGGGCTCCTACGAGCAGTACTTC
.	TRBV30	.	TRBJ2-3	CAWRSPGADTQYF	TGTGCCTGGAGGTCTCCCGGGGCAGATACGCAGTATTTT
.	TRBV9	.	TRBJ1-6	CASSVGGSSEGSPLHF	TGTGCCAGCAGCGTAGGTGGCAGCTCCGAGGGTTCACCCCTCCACTTT
few	TRBV5-4	.	TRBJ2-7	CASSTNRDEQYF	TGTGCCAGCAGCACCAACAGGGACGAGCAGTACTTC
.	TRBV27	TRBD1	TRBJ1-1	CASSVDRGRTEAFF	TGTGCCAGCTCGGTGGACAGGGGTCGGACTGAAGCTTTCTTT
.	TRBV30	.	TRBJ1-1	CAWSPTGTEAFF	TGTGCCTGGAGTCCCACTGGCACTGAAGCTTTCTTT
.	TRBV5-5	.	TRBJ1-3	CASSTGTTSSGNTIYF	TGTGCCAGCAGCACCGGGACAACGAGCTCTGGAAACACCATATATTTT
.	TRBV6-5	.	TRBJ1-2	CASSPAGEGGGYTF	TGTGCCAGCAGCCCGGCAGGGGAAGGCGGTGGCTACACCTTC
.	TRBV27	TRBD2	TRBJ2-1	CASSPGAGGYEQFF	TGTGCCAGCAGTCCTGGGGCGGGAGGTTATGAGCAGTTCTTC
.	TRBV6-1	.	TRBJ2-2	CASTRTVSNTGELFF	TGTGCCAGCACGCGGACAGTCTCGAACACCGGGGAGCTGTTTTTT
.	TRBV11-2	TRBD1	TRBJ2-7	CASSRDRAYEQYF	TGTGCCAGCAGCCGGGACAGGGCTTACGAGCAGTACTTC
.	TRBV7-8	TRBD2	TRBJ2-7	CASSLGLAGPYEQYF	TGTGCCAGCAGCTTAGGACTAGCGGGCCCCTACGAGCAGTACTTC
.	TRBV5-1	.	TRBJ2-2	CASSLVPVNTGELFF	TGCGCCAGCAGCTTGGTCCCAGTGAACACCGGGGAGCTGTTTTTT
.	TRBV5-1	TRBD1	TRBJ2-3	CASSGGTGVGTDTQYF	TGCGCCAGCAGCGGGGGGACAGGGGTGGGCACAGATACGCAGTATTTT
.	TRBV18	TRBD1	TRBJ1-2	CASSPSGQDLYGYTF	TGTGCCAGCTCACCTTCGGGACAGGACCTCTATGGCTACACCTTC
.	TRBV9	TRBD2	TRBJ2-3	CASSPPGLASTDTQYF	TGTGCCAGCAGCCCGCCGGGACTAGCGAGCACAGATACGCAGTATTTT
.	TRBV2	TRBD1	TRBJ1-1	CASSGRGRTEAFF	TGTGCCAGCAGTGGAAGGGGGCGGACTGAAGCTTTCTTT
once	TRBV18	TRBD1	TRBJ2-1	CASSPSGTVSYNEQFF	TGTGCCAGCTCGCCTTCCGGGACAGTCTCCTACAATGAGCAGTTCTTC
.	TRBV15	.	TRBJ1-4	CATSRDRGDEKLFF	TGTGCCACCAGCAGAGACAGGGGTGACGAAAAACTGTTTTTT
.	TRBV28	.	TRBJ1-2	CASSPAGRGFDYTF	TGTGCCAGCAGCCCGGCGGGTCGGGGGTTCGACTACACCTTC
.	TRBV2	.	TRBJ2-7	CASMRDGYEQYF	TGTGCCAGCATGCGGGATGGCTACGAGCAGTACTTC